Listed here are 5 T cell receptor beta chains from one sample, sequenced in a study of cytomegalovirus exposure and HLA in healthy donors (dated by TCRdb to 2016 to 2017). Libraries were built with the immunoSEQ multiplex PCR assay. For the multiplex PCR, a mixture combining 60 forward primers for TCR Vbeta segments and 13 reverse primers for TCR Jbeta segments was used. In its TCRdb copy, this immuneACCESS table keeps in-frame sequences only and misses some clones. Where compared with another copy, unresolved V genes explain less than half of these, and the others have no known cause. The sample table lists about 140,000 clones, about three quarters of them with a count of one. The ten most abundant clones make up under 15% of the sample. Sequenced input: PBMCs. The receptors were sampled from a human donor in good health.

The V gene is TRBV9, the J gene TRBJ1-1; D call uncertain. CDR3 length: 13 residues. CDR1 is SGDLS, CDR2 YYNGEE, per germline. V gave up 4 bases and J gave up 1 base, with 8 bases separating them. This chain's CDR3 is CASSPRSNTEAFF. The CDR3 DNA reads TGTGCCAGCAGCCCCCGGTCGAACACTGAAGCTTTCTTT.

The CDR3 loop reads CASSLGLQILGELFF. CDR3 nucleotides: TGTGCCAGCAGTTTGGGACTACAGATACTCGGGGAGCTGTTTTTT. V and J are TRBV28 and TRBJ2-2; 7 bases are a match to TRBD2. V was pared by 3 bases and J by 7 bases, with 8 bases of the junction left unmatched. The CDR3 covers 15 residues. The germline V gene encodes CDR1 MDHEN and CDR2 SYDVKM.

The chain is built from TRBV5-6 and TRBJ2-7, with TRBD2 matching 8 bases. This CDR3 comprises 17 residues. Per the germline V gene, CDR1 is SGHDT and CDR2 is YYEEEE. The V and J ends lost 1 base and 5 bases, in that order; junction bases with no gene match: 14. CDR3 coding DNA: TGTGCCAGCAGCTTGAAGGGTGAGCGGGAGATAGACCACGAGCAGTACTTC. Translating it yields CASSLKGEREIDHEQYF.

The chain has TRBV7-9 and TRBJ2-1; a weak D match, TRBD2 (5 bases). The CDR3 has 13 residues. V was pared by 5 bases and J by 8 bases, with 13 bases between. The germline V gene has CDR1 SEHNR and CDR2 FQNEAQ (reference sequence). This chain's CDR3 is CASSPTGWYEQFF. Here the CDR3 DNA reads TGTGCCAGCAGCCCCACGGGGTGGTATGAGCAGTTCTTC.

The rearrangement joins TRBV11-3 to TRBJ2-5; TRBD2 agrees at 8 bases. V lost 4 bases and J lost 4; bases outside the gene matches: 8. The germline CDR1 and CDR2 sequences are SGHNT and YENEEA. This CDR3 is 15 amino acids long. CDR3 amino acids: CASSSPGGGGETQYF. The CDR3 region has the DNA TGTGCCAGCAGCTCCCCGGGGGGGGGAGGAGAGACCCAGTACTTC.